The clone carrying this T cell receptor beta chain was recorded at least ten times. Its antigen is unidentified. These data originate in a study of T cell repertoires in cytomegalovirus infection. Study-level information: Recently identified HLA-C-restricted CMV epitopes were among the peptides used. Study outcomes and limitations: CMV carriers having the relevant HLA were flagged by cumulative public TCR beta family frequency.

One entry per CDR3 protein, called by TCRdb with MiXCR from the reads. The repertoire consists of more than 250,000 distinct CDR3 sequences, with around 25% occurring once and the leading ten covering 10% to 15%. Germline trimming cut 2 bases from V and 4 bases from J; bases unmatched to any gene: 11. CDR1 and CDR2 (germline): SGHAT, FQNNGV. The CDR3 contains 18 residues. The chain combines TRBV11-2 with TRBJ2-1, with 10 bases aligning to TRBD2. The specimen was cultured PBMCs, collected from culture after CMV antigen stimulation. The sequence came from a human donor in good health (CMV status not recorded). Some clones in this sample may be carry-over from other donors' samples. CDR3 region: CASSLRNPGTSAYNEQFF. In DNA form, the CDR3 reads TGTGCCAGCAGCTTAAGAAACCCCGGGACTAGCGCATACAATGAGCAGTTCTTC.